The 21 T cell receptor beta chains below come from one sample, sequenced in a study of T cells in Graves' hyperthyroidism and ophthalmopathy. Amplification of TCR beta CDR3 regions used RNA as the template. The study used the HTBI primer set for a first-round RT-PCR of the TCR CDR3. TCRdb processed the multiplex PCR reads anew with MiXCR; each CDR3 protein has one entry. The profile shows 550,000 to 600,000 distinct CDR3 sequences, 11% to 15% of them singletons. Sequenced material: blood. The receptors here all came from a woman aged 18-29 years with Graves' ophthalmopathy.

This clonotype has only a few counts. As DNA, the CDR3 is TGCAGTGCCCCGGGGTTAGCTAATGAAAAACTGTTTTTT. It yields the protein CSAPGLANEKLFF. The gene calls are TRBV20-1 and TRBJ1-4; no firm D call. V dropped 6 bases and J dropped 3 bases, with 11 bases sitting between them. Germline V gene sequence: CDR1 DFQATT, CDR2 SNEGSKA (reference sequence). CDR3 length equals 13 residues.

The sample holds many counts of this clonotype. The chain links TRBV6-1 to TRBJ1-2; TRBD1 aligns across 9 bases. Germline CDR1 MNHNS, CDR2 SASEGT. After removal of 2 bases from V and 8 bases from J, the junction contained 9 bases not matched to a gene. This CDR3 has 15 residues. The CDR3 DNA follows: TGTGCCAGCAGTGAACTGGACAGGGGATTATACGGCTACACCTTC. Amino acids: CASSELDRGLYGYTF.

In this sample, this clonotype turned up many times. This chain uses TRBV6-1 with TRBJ2-1, with 9 bases that match TRBD1. V dropped 7 bases and J dropped 8; count of bases not matched to a gene: 12. The CDR3 loop spans 15 amino acids. Per the germline V gene, CDR1 is MNHNS and CDR2 is SASEGT. The CDR3 region is CASNPRDRVGDEQFF. The DNA for the CDR3 is TGTGCCAGCAACCCACGGGACAGGGTTGGTGATGAGCAGTTCTTC.

This clonotype was seen ten or more times. The chain carries TRBV6-1 and TRBJ1-1; TRBD1 agrees at 7 bases. Germline V lookup: CDR1 MNHNS, CDR2 SASEGT. The CDR3 is made up of 14 amino acids. The trim removed 6 bases at V and 1 base at J, leaving 5 bases unmatched. CDR3 protein: CASSPGGWNTEAFF. In DNA form, the CDR3 reads TGTGCCAGCAGCCCAGGGGGGTGGAACACTGAAGCTTTCTTT.

This clonotype has ten or more counts. V usage is TRBV28 and J usage is TRBJ2-2; TRBD1 aligns across 7 bases. V shed 3 bases and J 0 bases; nucleotides not matched to a gene: 1. In germline, CDR1 is MDHEN, CDR2 SYDVKM. This CDR3 comprises 15 residues. This CDR3 reads CASSFDRANTGELFF. The CDR3 bases are TGTGCCAGCAGTTTCGACAGGGCGAACACCGGGGAGCTGTTTTTT.

This clonotype occurred a few times. The genes are TRBV19 and TRBJ1-1; 9 bases are shared with TRBD1. This CDR3 has 15 amino acids. Trimming at V came to 1 base and at J to 5 bases, leaving 5 bases not matched to a gene. The germline gives CDR1 LNHDA, CDR2 SQIVND (reference sequence). The CDR3 bases are TGTGCCAGTAGTATAGGGGAAGGACAGGGGACTGAAGCTTTCTTT. Translated, it gives CASSIGEGQGTEAFF. Full variable domain (remainder filled in from reference TRBV19 and TRBJ1-1): DGGITQSPKYLFRKEGQNVTLSCEQNLNHDAMYWYRQDPGQGLRLIYYSQIVNDFQKGDIAEGYSVSREKKESFPLTVTSAQKNPTAFYLCASSIGEGQGTEAFFGQGTRLTVV.

This clonotype was detected only a few times. The DNA for the CDR3 is TGTGCCAGTAGTATTGGTAACAGTTGGTCCTACAATGAGCAGTTCTTC. Residues: CASSIGNSWSYNEQFF. The chain joins TRBV19 to TRBJ2-1, with unresolved D. This CDR3 has 16 residues. In germline, CDR1 is LNHDA, CDR2 SQIVND (reference sequence). V shed 3 bases and J shed 1 base, with 13 bases lying between them. Looking up the rest from reference TRBV19 and TRBJ2-1 gives the full variable domain: DGGITQSPKYLFRKEGQNVTLSCEQNLNHDAMYWYRQDPGQGLRLIYYSQIVNDFQKGDIAEGYSVSREKKESFPLTVTSAQKNPTAFYLCASSIGNSWSYNEQFFGPGTRLTVL.

V and J are TRBV30 and TRBJ1-3, with TRBD1 matching over 7 bases. The CDR3 runs to 13 residues. Trimming removed 5 bases from V and 4 bases from J; junction bases left unmatched: 5. From germline, CDR1 is GTSNPN and CDR2 SVGIG (reference sequence). As DNA, the CDR3 is TGTGCCTGGCAGGGGGTCACCGGAAACACCATATATTTT. Translation: CAWQGVTGNTIYF.

The table lists this clonotype with many counts. This sequence joins TRBV30 and TRBJ1-1; D might be TRBD1 (6 bases). Trimming cost V 4 bases and J 2 bases, with 17 bases left between them. This CDR3 comprises 15 residues. Germline CDR1 is GTSNPN and CDR2 is SVGIG (reference sequence). The CDR3 region is CAWKPPRGINTEAFF. In DNA, the CDR3 is TGTGCCTGGAAGCCCCCAAGGGGGATTAACACTGAAGCTTTCTTT.

This clonotype was detected only a few times. The chain recombines TRBV29-1 with TRBJ2-5, with D perhaps given as TRBD1 or TRBD2 (7 bases each). CDR3 length: 17 amino acids. Germline loops: CDR1 SQVTM, CDR2 ANQGSEA. Trimming pared 4 bases from V and 2 bases from J, leaving 23 bases between. CDR3 DNA sequence: TGCAGCGTTGTAGGAGGGGGAGGGACAGCAGGTCAAGAGACCCAGTACTTC. This codes for CSVVGGGGTAGQETQYF.

This clonotype was seen repeatedly, ten times or more. The CDR3 nucleotides read TGTGCCAGTAGAACTAGCGGGATGAACACCGGGGAGCTGTTTTTT. It yields the protein CASRTSGMNTGELFF. V and J are TRBV27 and TRBJ2-2; 10 bases fit TRBD2. In germline, CDR1 is MNHEY, CDR2 SMNVEV (reference sequence). This CDR3 is 15 amino acids long. With V trimmed by 9 bases and J by 1 base, 5 bases remained unmatched.

This clonotype was seen ten or more times. The chain links TRBV7-2 to TRBJ2-7, with D perhaps matching TRBD2 (5 bases). Per germline, CDR1 SGHTA and CDR2 FQGNSA. CDR3 length: 14 amino acids. V was clipped by 2 bases and J by 6 bases, with 14 bases between them. The CDR3 bases are TGTGCCAGCAGCTTAAGGAGGCCTTCGGGCGAGCAGTACTTC. It encodes CASSLRRPSGEQYF.

The chain links TRBV4-1 to TRBJ1-1; no firm D call. Germline V lookup: CDR1 MGHRA, CDR2 YSYEKL. V was shortened by 1 base and J by 0 bases, with 12 bases between the two germline ends. This CDR3 is 16 amino acids long. The CDR3 loop reads CASSQGSAVLNTEAFF. In nucleotides, the CDR3 is TGCGCCAGCAGCCAAGGATCGGCAGTCCTGAACACTGAAGCTTTCTTT.

At least ten counts were recorded for this clonotype. The chain carries TRBV11-1 and TRBJ2-7; 11 bases line up with TRBD2. CDR3 size: 15 residues. Germline-derived CDR1 and CDR2 are SGHAT and FQDESV (reference sequence). Trimming cost V 5 bases and J 3 bases; bases outside gene matches: 6. The CDR3 region is CASSPGTSGFYEQYF. CDR3 nucleotide sequence: TGTGCCAGCAGCCCCGGGACTAGCGGTTTCTACGAGCAGTACTTC.

V is TRBV4-1 and J is TRBJ2-5, with 7 bases matching TRBD2. V dropped 1 base and J dropped 4; count of bases not matched to a gene: 9. Germline V gene lookup returns CDR1 MGHRA and CDR2 YSYEKL. The CDR3 has 16 amino acids. For the CDR3, the DNA is TGCGCCAGCAGCCAAGGTGCGGGAGCTCTTTCAGAGACCCAGTACTTC. Translated: CASSQGAGALSETQYF.

This clonotype was recorded at least ten times. The CDR3 protein is CAWSRSLTSGRASDTQYF. The CDR3 DNA is TGTGCCTGGAGTCGGTCCCTGACTAGCGGGAGGGCCTCAGATACGCAGTATTTT. The chain carries TRBV30 and TRBJ2-3, with 14 bases aligning to TRBD2. From germline, CDR1 is GTSNPN and CDR2 SVGIG (reference sequence). The CDR3 is 18 amino acids. The junction had 11 bases not matched to a gene; V was cut back by 2 bases and J by 4 bases.

In its sample, this clonotype was seen many times. The genes are TRBV20-1 and TRBJ2-5; 7 bases agree with TRBD1. The CDR3 is 15 residues long. Trimming cost V 6 bases and J 2 bases; bases outside gene matches: 12. Germline loops: CDR1 DFQATT, CDR2 SNEGSKA (reference sequence). CDR3 sequence reads: CSASTGLALQETQYF. CDR3 sequence (DNA): TGCAGTGCGTCGACAGGGCTGGCCTTACAAGAGACCCAGTACTTC.

There are many counts of this clonotype. This chain uses TRBV12-5 with TRBJ2-2; D could derive from TRBD1 or TRBD2 (6 bases each). The V and J ends lost 0 bases and 7 bases respectively, with 12 bases between them. There are 15 residues in the CDR3. The germline V gene encodes CDR1 LGHNT and CDR2 FRNRAP. The CDR3 DNA is TGTGCTAGTGGTTTGGTTCCCGAGGGGGGCGGGGAGCTGTTTTTT. The encoded protein is CASGLVPEGGGELFF.

This clonotype was recorded many times. The chain couples TRBV7-3 to TRBJ2-1; 14 positions match TRBD2. Germline V gives CDR1 SGHTA, CDR2 FQGTGA. The trim removed 3 bases at V and 9 bases at J, leaving 10 bases unmatched. The CDR3 length is 17 residues. Written as DNA, the CDR3 is TGTGCCAGCAGCTTCGGCACGACTAGCGGGAGGGCCGCTGAGCAGTTCTTC. Translating it yields CASSFGTTSGRAAEQFF. Full variable domain (outside the CDR3, taken from reference TRBV7-3 and TRBJ2-1): GAGVSQTPSNKVTEKGKYVELRCDPISGHTALYWYRQSLGQGPEFLIYFQGTGAADDSGLPNDRFFAVRPEGSVSTLKIQRTERGDSAVYLCASSFGTTSGRAAEQFFGPGTRLTVL.

This clonotype turned up a few times. An end of the junction does not agree with germline; a read error may underlie this. The chain is built from TRBV7-7 and TRBJ2-5, with D perhaps being TRBD1 or TRBD2 (5 bases each). The CDR3 sequence is 15 residues long. Per the germline V gene, CDR1 is SSHAT and CDR2 is FNYEAQ (reference sequence). CDR3: CASSLAVGTQETQYF. CDR3 coding DNA: TGTGCTAGCAGCTTAGCCGTAGGGACCCAAGAGACCCAGTACTTC.

This clonotype was observed a handful of times. The rearrangement joins TRBV20-1 to TRBJ2-7, with D possibly matching TRBD1 (7 bases). This CDR3 comprises 14 residues. Trimming removed 3 bases from V and 2 bases from J, with 14 bases in between. CDR1 is DFQATT, CDR2 SNEGSKA, per germline (reference sequence). CDR3 nucleotide sequence: TGCAGTGCTAGGAGGCGGGACAGAGCCTACGAGCAGTACTTC. Its translation is CSARRRDRAYEQYF.